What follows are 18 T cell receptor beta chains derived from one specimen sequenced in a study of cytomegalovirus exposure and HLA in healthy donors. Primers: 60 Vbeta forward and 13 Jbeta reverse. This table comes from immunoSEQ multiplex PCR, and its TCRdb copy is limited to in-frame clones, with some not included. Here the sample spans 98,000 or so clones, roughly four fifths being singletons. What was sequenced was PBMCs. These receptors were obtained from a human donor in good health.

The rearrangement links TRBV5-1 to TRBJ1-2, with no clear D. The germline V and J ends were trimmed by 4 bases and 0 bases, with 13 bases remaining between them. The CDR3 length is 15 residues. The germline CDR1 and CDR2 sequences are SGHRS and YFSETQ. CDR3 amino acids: CASSPERPTNYGYTF. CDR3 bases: TGCGCCAGCAGCCCGGAGCGGCCTACTAACTATGGCTACACCTTC.

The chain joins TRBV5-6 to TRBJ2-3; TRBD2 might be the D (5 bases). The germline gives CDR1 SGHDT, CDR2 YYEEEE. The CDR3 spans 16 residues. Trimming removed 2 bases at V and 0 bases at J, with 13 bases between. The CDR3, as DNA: TGTGCCAGCAGCTTTAAGGTGAGGGCGAGCACAGATACGCAGTATTTT. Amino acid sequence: CASSFKVRASTDTQYF.

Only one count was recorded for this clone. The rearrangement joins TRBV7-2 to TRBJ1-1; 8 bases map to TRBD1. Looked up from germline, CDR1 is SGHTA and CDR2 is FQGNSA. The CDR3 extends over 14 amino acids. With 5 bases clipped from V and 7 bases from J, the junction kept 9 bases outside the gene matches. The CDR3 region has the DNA TGTGCCAGCAGCCCCGGCCAGGGGGCGGGTGAAGCTTTCTTT. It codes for CASSPGQGAGEAFF.

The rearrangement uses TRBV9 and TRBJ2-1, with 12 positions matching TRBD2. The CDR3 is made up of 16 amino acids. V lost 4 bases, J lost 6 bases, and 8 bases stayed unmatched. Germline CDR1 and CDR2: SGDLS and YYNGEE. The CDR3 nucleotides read TGTGCCAGCAGCCCCGAACTAGCGGGAGGTTTCAATGAGCAGTTCTTC. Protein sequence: CASSPELAGGFNEQFF.

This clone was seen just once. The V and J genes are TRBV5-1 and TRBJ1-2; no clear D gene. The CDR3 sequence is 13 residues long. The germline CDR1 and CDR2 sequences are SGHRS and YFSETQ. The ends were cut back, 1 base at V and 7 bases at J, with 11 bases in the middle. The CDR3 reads CASSLISQVGYTF. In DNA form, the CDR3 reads TGCGCCAGCAGCTTGATATCCCAGGTTGGCTACACCTTC.

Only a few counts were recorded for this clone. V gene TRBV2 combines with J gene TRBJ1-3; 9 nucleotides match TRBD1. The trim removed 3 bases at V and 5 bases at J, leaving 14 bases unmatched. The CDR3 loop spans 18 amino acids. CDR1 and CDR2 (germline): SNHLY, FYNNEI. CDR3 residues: CASSDWDRANPSRNTIYF. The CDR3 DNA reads TGTGCCAGCAGTGATTGGGACAGGGCGAATCCCTCGAGAAACACCATATATTTT.

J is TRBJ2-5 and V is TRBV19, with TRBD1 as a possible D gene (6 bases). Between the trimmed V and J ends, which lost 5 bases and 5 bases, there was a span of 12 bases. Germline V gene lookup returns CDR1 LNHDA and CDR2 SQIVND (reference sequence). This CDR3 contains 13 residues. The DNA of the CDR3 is TGTGCCAGTAGTCCTCAGGGGCGGGAGACCCAGTACTTC. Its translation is CASSPQGRETQYF. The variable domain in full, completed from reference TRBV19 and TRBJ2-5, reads DGGITQSPKYLFRKEGQNVTLSCEQNLNHDAMYWYRQDPGQGLRLIYYSQIVNDFQKGDIAEGYSVSREKKESFPLTVTSAQKNPTAFYLCASSPQGRETQYFGPGTRLLVL.

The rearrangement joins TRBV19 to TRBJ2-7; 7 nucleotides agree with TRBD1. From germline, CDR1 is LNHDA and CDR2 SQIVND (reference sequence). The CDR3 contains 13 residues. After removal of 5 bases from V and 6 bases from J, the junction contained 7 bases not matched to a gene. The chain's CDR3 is CASSSHRDSEQYF. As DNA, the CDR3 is TGTGCCAGTAGTTCCCACCGGGACAGCGAGCAGTACTTC.

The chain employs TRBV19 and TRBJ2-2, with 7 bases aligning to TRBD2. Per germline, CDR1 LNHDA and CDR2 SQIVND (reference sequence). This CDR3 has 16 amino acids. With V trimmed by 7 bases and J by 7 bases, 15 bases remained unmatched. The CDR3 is CASTDSGTTSYGELFF. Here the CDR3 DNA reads TGTGCCAGTACCGATTCCGGGACTACCTCCTACGGGGAGCTGTTTTTT.

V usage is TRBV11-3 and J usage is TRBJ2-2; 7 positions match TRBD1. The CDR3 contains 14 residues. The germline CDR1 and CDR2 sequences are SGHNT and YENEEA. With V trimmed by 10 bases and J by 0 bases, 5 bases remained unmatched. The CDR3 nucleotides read TGTGCCACCCAGGGACAGACGAACACCGGGGAGCTGTTTTTT. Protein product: CATQGQTNTGELFF.

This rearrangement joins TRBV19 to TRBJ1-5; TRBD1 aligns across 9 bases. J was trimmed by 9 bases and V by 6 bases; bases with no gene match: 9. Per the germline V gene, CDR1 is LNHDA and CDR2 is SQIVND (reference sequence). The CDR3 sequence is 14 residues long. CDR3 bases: TGTGCCAGTAGCCCACAGGGGGCCCCAGGGCCCCAGCATTTT. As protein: CASSPQGAPGPQHF.

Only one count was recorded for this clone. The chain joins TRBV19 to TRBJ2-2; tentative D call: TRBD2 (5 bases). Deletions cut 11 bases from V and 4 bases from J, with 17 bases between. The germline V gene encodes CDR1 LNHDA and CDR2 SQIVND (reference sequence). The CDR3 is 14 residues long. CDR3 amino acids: CASAGNWGTGELFF. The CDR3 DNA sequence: TGTGCCTCAGCCGGGAATTGGGGCACCGGGGAGCTGTTTTTT. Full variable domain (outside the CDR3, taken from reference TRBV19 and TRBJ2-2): DGGITQSPKYLFRKEGQNVTLSCEQNLNHDAMYWYRQDPGQGLRLIYYSQIVNDFQKGDIAEGYSVSREKKESFPLTVTSAQKNPTAFYLCASAGNWGTGELFFGEGSRLTVL.

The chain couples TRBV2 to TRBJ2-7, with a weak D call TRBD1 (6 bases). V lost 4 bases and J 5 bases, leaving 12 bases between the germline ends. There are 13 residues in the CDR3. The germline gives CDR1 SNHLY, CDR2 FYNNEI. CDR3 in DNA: TGTGCCAGCAGTGGAACAGGGTTGAACGAGCAGTACTTC. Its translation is CASSGTGLNEQYF.

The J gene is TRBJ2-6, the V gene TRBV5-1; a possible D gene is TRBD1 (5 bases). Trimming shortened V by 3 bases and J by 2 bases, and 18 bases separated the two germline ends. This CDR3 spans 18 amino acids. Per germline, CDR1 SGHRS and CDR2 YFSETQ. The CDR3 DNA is TGCGCCAGCAGCTGGACGACAGTTATGATCGCTGGGGCCAACGTCCTGACTTTC. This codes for CASSWTTVMIAGANVLTF.

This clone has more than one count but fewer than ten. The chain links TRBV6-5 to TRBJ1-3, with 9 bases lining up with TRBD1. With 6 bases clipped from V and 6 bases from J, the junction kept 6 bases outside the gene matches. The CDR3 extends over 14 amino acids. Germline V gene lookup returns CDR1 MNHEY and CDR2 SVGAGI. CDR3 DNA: TGTGCCAGCAGCAGGACAGGGGTCGTAAACACCATATATTTT. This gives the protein CASSRTGVVNTIYF.

CDR3 region: CASSLGQIYGYTF. The CDR3 nucleotides read TGTGCCAGCAGTCTAGGACAGATTTATGGCTACACCTTC. J is TRBJ1-2 and V is TRBV25-1, with a tentative D call TRBD1 (6 bases). In germline, CDR1 is MGHDK, CDR2 SYGVNS. Trimming stripped 5 bases from V and 5 bases from J, with 12 bases between. The CDR3 covers 13 residues.

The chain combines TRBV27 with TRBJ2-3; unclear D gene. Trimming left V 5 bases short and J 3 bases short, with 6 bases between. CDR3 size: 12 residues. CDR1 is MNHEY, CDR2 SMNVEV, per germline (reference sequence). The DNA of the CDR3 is TGTGCCAGCAGTCGAGAAACAGATACGCAGTATTTT. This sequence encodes CASSRETDTQYF.

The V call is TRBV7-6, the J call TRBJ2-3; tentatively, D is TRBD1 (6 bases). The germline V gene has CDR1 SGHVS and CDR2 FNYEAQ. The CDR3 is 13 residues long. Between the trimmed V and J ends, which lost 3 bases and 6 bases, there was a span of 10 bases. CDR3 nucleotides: TGTGCCAGCAGCTTGGTCGACAGGGATACGCAGTATTTT. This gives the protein CASSLVDRDTQYF.